Below are 29 T cell receptor beta chains sequenced from a single sample in a study of graft-versus-host responses after intestinal transplantation listed by TCRdb under 2021. This specimen's time point label, interpreted: cells obtained before transplantation from donor or recipient. The antigens these receptors bind are not known. To prepare the library, the immunoSEQ multiplex PCR assay was applied. Drawn from immuneACCESS, this table holds only the in-frame rearrangements with V and J called that TCRdb kept. Clones are partly lost; checked studies trace under half to an unresolved V gene and leave the rest unexplained. Within this sample are under 85,000 clones, with over 85% of them counted one time only. The ten largest clones add up to about 0.53% of the sample. Source: unstimulated CD8+ T cells sorted from spleen or lymph node cells, taken before intestinal transplant. Receptors originate from a human donor who received an intestinal transplant.

The chain joins TRBV18 to TRBJ2-1; 16 bases fit TRBD2. The germline V gene has CDR1 KGHSH and CDR2 LQKENI. J lost 3 bases, V lost 6 bases, and 8 bases had no gene match. CDR3 length: 18 amino acids. The CDR3, as DNA: TGTGCCAGCTCCCCGGGACTAGCGGGAGGGCGGCGCTACAATGAGCAGTTCTTC. Translating gives CASSPGLAGGRRYNEQFF.

The J gene is TRBJ2-1, the V gene TRBV11-3, with D perhaps TRBD1 (6 bases). V lost 4 bases and J 4 bases, leaving 14 bases between the germline ends. Germline CDR1 is SGHNT and CDR2 is YENEEA. The CDR3 has 15 residues. As DNA, the CDR3 is TGTGCCAGCAGCTCTCGGACAGACCCGTACAATGAGCAGTTCTTC. The encoded protein is CASSSRTDPYNEQFF.

This chain links TRBV7-9 with TRBJ1-2; the match to TRBD1 covers 7 bases. CDR1 is SEHNR and CDR2 is FQNEAQ in the germline V gene (reference sequence). Trimming at V came to 1 base and at J to 8 bases, leaving 7 bases not matched to a gene. The CDR3 contains 14 residues. This chain's CDR3 is CASSLGTGDRGYTF. CDR3 coding DNA: TGTGCCAGCAGCTTAGGCACAGGGGATAGAGGCTACACCTTC.

The chain is built from TRBV13 and TRBJ2-5, with no clear D. Germline V gives CDR1 PRHDT, CDR2 FYEKMQ (reference sequence). V gave up 1 base and J gave up 1 base, with 13 bases separating them. This CDR3 region has 16 residues. The CDR3 nucleotides are TGTGCCAGCAGCTTAGAGTCAATTGGGGTCCAAGAGACCCAGTACTTC. This codes for CASSLESIGVQETQYF.

The CDR3 DNA reads as TGTGCCAGCAGCGCCCCAGCGGGAGGGCCCAGGTCCGGGGAGCTGTTTTTT. Its protein is CASSAPAGGPRSGELFF. This chain connects TRBV9 to TRBJ2-2, with 10 bases that match TRBD2. The CDR3 is 17 residues long. V gave up 3 bases and J gave up 6 bases; unmatched junction bases: 11. The V gene's germline CDR1 is SGDLS and CDR2 YYNGEE.

This rearrangement joins TRBV28 to TRBJ2-4, with 10 bases matching TRBD1. V gave up 3 bases and J gave up 6 bases; unmatched junction bases: 5. Germline CDR1 MDHEN, CDR2 SYDVKM. The CDR3 spans 15 residues. CDR3: CASSFVDRGGNIQYF. The CDR3, as DNA: TGTGCCAGCAGTTTCGTGGACAGGGGGGGAAACATTCAGTACTTC.

The J gene is TRBJ2-5, the V gene TRBV5-1, with D tentatively TRBD2 (6 bases). Trimming shortened V by 1 base and J by 6 bases, and 19 bases separated the two germline ends. The germline CDR1 and CDR2 sequences are SGHRS and YFSETQ. This CDR3 contains 16 residues. CDR3 bases: TGCGCCAGCAGCTTGATAGGGACTGGATCCGGGCAGACCCAGTACTTC. Translation: CASSLIGTGSGQTQYF.

V is TRBV2 and J is TRBJ2-2; D tentatively reads TRBD1 or TRBD2 (5 bases each). CDR1 and CDR2 (germline): SNHLY, FYNNEI. With 3 bases removed from V and 2 bases from J, the gap between germline ends came to 7 bases. The length of the CDR3 is 14 residues. The CDR3 DNA sequence: TGTGCCAGCAGTGAGGGGGTAAACACCGGGGAGCTGTTTTTT. Translating it yields CASSEGVNTGELFF.

This chain links TRBV10-3 with TRBJ2-3; tentative D call: TRBD2 (5 bases). The CDR3 has 15 amino acids. V lost 6 bases and J lost 2, with 15 bases in between. CDR1 is ENHRY and CDR2 is SYGVKD in the germline V gene. In DNA, the CDR3 is TGTGCCATCAGAAAAAAGCGGAGATTCACAGATACGCAGTATTTT. Amino acids: CAIRKKRRFTDTQYF.

A word on this clone: Other DNA sequences in this specimen translate into the identical CDR3. The gene calls are TRBV30 and TRBJ1-1; D gene uncertain. Germline V gives CDR1 GTSNPN, CDR2 SVGIG (reference sequence). V was trimmed by 0 bases and J by 2 bases, leaving 7 bases between them. This CDR3 comprises 13 residues. Here the CDR3 DNA reads TGTGCCTGGAGTGTACTGGGAAACACTGAAGCTTTCTTT. It translates to CAWSVLGNTEAFF.

The chain couples TRBV4-1 to TRBJ2-1, with TRBD2 matching over 7 bases. The CDR3 has 18 residues. Germline CDR1 MGHRA, CDR2 YSYEKL. With V trimmed by 0 bases and J by 0 bases, 8 bases remained unmatched. Here the CDR3 reads CASSQDRLGGSSYNEQFF. CDR3 nucleotides: TGCGCCAGCAGCCAAGACAGGTTGGGAGGGAGCTCCTACAATGAGCAGTTCTTC.

The rearrangement links TRBV7-9 to TRBJ2-4; D remains ambiguous. Trimming took off 5 bases at V and 0 bases at J, with 11 bases between the two ends. CDR3 length: 15 amino acids. CDR1 SEHNR and CDR2 FQNEAQ come from the germline V gene (reference sequence). CDR3 in DNA: TGTGCCAGCAGCGACGTGCTCCTAGCCAAAAACATTCAGTACTTC. Its protein is CASSDVLLAKNIQYF.

The chain couples TRBV30 to TRBJ1-1, with D possibly matching TRBD1 (5 bases). Trimming removed 3 bases at V and 10 bases at J, with 18 bases between. The germline CDR1 and CDR2 sequences are GTSNPN and SVGIG (reference sequence). CDR3 length: 13 amino acids. CDR3 region: CAWRRRRGPRAFF. Written as DNA, the CDR3 is TGTGCCTGGAGGCGTCGAAGGGGACCAAGAGCTTTCTTT.

The chain carries TRBV7-6 and TRBJ1-1, with D possibly matching TRBD1 (5 bases). This CDR3 contains 16 residues. Between the trimmed V and J ends, which lost 1 base and 5 bases, there was a span of 17 bases. Germline CDR1 reads SGHVS; CDR2 reads FNYEAQ. The CDR3 DNA reads TGTGCCAGCAGCTTAGGGGAATCAGGGCGGGGGACTGAAGCTTTCTTT. Protein product: CASSLGESGRGTEAFF.

The chain is built from TRBV9 and TRBJ2-1; a possible D gene is TRBD1 (6 bases). The CDR3 contains 14 residues. Trimming pared 0 bases from V and 7 bases from J, leaving 11 bases between. CDR1 is SGDLS, CDR2 YYNGEE, per germline. This CDR3 reads CASSVGGTGNEQFF. CDR3 nucleotides: TGTGCCAGCAGCGTAGGTGGTACAGGGAATGAGCAGTTCTTC. Drawing the rest from reference TRBV9 and TRBJ2-1, the complete variable domain is DSGVTQTPKHLITATGQRVTLRCSPRSGDLSVYWYQQSLDQGLQFLIQYYNGEERAKGNILERFSAQQFPDLHSELNLSSLELGDSALYFCASSVGGTGNEQFFGPGTRLTVL.

Details on this clone: The identical CDR3 is also encoded by other nucleotide sequences in the sample. The chain employs TRBV5-1 and TRBJ1-2; D may be TRBD1 (6 bases). With 0 bases removed from V and 8 bases from J, the gap between germline ends came to 8 bases. Germline V gives CDR1 SGHRS, CDR2 YFSETQ. The CDR3 consists of 12 residues. The CDR3 region has the DNA TGCGCCAGCAGCTTGGAGGGGGGAGGCTACACCTTC. Its protein product is CASSLEGGGYTF.

V is TRBV4-1 and J is TRBJ1-1, with 8 bases identical to TRBD1. The germline V gene encodes CDR1 MGHRA and CDR2 YSYEKL. The CDR3 covers 14 residues. Trimming removed 6 bases from V and 3 bases from J; junction bases left unmatched: 6. CDR3 residues: CASSPRGQDTEAFF. The CDR3 bases are TGCGCCAGCAGTCCCAGGGGACAGGACACTGAAGCTTTCTTT.

This clone was detected once. The rearrangement links TRBV18 to TRBJ2-7; D gene uncertain. The V gene's germline CDR1 is KGHSH and CDR2 LQKENI. The ends were cut back, 0 bases at V and 2 bases at J, with 17 bases in the middle. CDR3 length: 17 amino acids. The chain's CDR3 is CASSPPENDKGPYEQYF. CDR3 in DNA: TGTGCCAGCTCACCACCGGAAAACGATAAGGGCCCCTACGAGCAGTACTTC.

This chain connects TRBV7-6 to TRBJ1-1; 7 nucleotides line up with TRBD1. This CDR3 is built from 17 residues. The germline V gene encodes CDR1 SGHVS and CDR2 FNYEAQ. The V and J ends lost 5 bases and 0 bases, in that order; junction bases with no gene match: 12. CDR3 region: CASSLTPGQTMNTEAFF. DNA for the CDR3: TGTGCCAGCAGCCTTACACCGGGACAGACCATGAACACTGAAGCTTTCTTT.

The chain links TRBV6-1 to TRBJ1-1; 11 bases agree with TRBD1. The CDR3 has 12 amino acids. CDR1 and CDR2 from the germline V gene are MNHNS and SASEGT. V gave up 6 bases and J gave up 11 bases; unmatched junction bases: 5. CDR3 coding DNA: TGTGCCAGCAGATGGGACAGGGGGAAGGCTTTCTTT. Its protein is CASRWDRGKAFF.

This clone was detected a few times. This chain uses TRBV28 with TRBJ2-7, with D perhaps matching TRBD1 (6 bases). Germline CDR1 MDHEN, CDR2 SYDVKM. The CDR3 runs to 16 residues. V lost 4 bases, J lost 3 bases, and 19 bases lay in between. The CDR3 DNA is TGTGCCAGCAGTTCTCCAGGGGCCGGAGAATACTACGAGCAGTACTTC. This sequence encodes CASSSPGAGEYYEQYF. Full variable domain (missing parts from reference TRBV28 and TRBJ2-7): DVKVTQSSRYLVKRTGEKVFLECVQDMDHENMFWYRQDPGLGLRLIYFSYDVKMKEKGDIPEGYSVSREKKERFSLILESASTNQTSMYLCASSSPGAGEYYEQYFGPGTRLTVT.

CDR3: CAISEGLASYNEQFF. The CDR3 DNA reads as TGTGCCATCAGTGAGGGGCTAGCCTCCTACAATGAGCAGTTCTTC. The chain couples TRBV10-3 to TRBJ2-1; D might be TRBD2 (5 bases). V gave up 2 bases and J gave up 0 bases, with 8 bases separating them. Germline CDR1 is ENHRY and CDR2 is SYGVKD. CDR3 length equals 15 residues.

This chain links TRBV5-1 with TRBJ1-2; possibly TRBD1 for D (6 bases). The CDR3 is made up of 13 amino acids. Germline V gene data show CDR1 as SGHRS and CDR2 as YFSETQ. Deletions cut 0 bases from V and 4 bases from J, with 7 bases between. The CDR3 DNA follows: TGCGCCAGCAGCTTGGGCAGGGGCTATGGCTACACCTTC. Protein: CASSLGRGYGYTF.

The genes are TRBV9 and TRBJ2-2; 8 nucleotides line up with TRBD1. This CDR3 spans 18 amino acids. Germline values: CDR1 SGDLS, CDR2 YYNGEE. The V segment lost 0 bases and the J segment 6 bases; nucleotides outside the gene matches: 13. The CDR3 DNA follows: TGTGCCAGCAGCGTAGTTTCGGGAGTGGCAGGGGGCGCCGGGGAGCTGTTTTTT. Translation gives CASSVVSGVAGGAGELFF.

The chain has TRBV13 and TRBJ2-5; TRBD2 agrees at 11 bases. V lost 3 bases, J lost 5 bases, and 8 bases stayed unmatched. The CDR3 loop spans 16 amino acids. CDR1 is PRHDT, CDR2 FYEKMQ, per germline (reference sequence). The CDR3 nucleotides read TGTGCCAGCAGCTTCCTCTTACTAGCGGGAGAGGAGACCCAGTACTTC. It codes for CASSFLLLAGEETQYF.

The CDR3 DNA sequence: TGTGCCAGCAGCCCAACACGGAGGGGAGGACAGTCTTGGGAGACCCAGTACTTC. This encodes CASSPTRRGGQSWETQYF. The chain combines TRBV7-9 with TRBJ2-5; either TRBD1 or TRBD2 may fit D (6 bases each). This CDR3 has 18 amino acids. The germline V and J ends were trimmed by 5 bases and 5 bases, with 27 bases remaining between them. Per the germline V gene, CDR1 is SEHNR and CDR2 is FQNEAQ (reference sequence). Variable domain in full (rest from reference TRBV7-9 and TRBJ2-5): DTGVSQNPRHKITKRGQNVTFRCDPISEHNRLYWYRQTLGQGPEFLTYFQNEAQLEKSRLLSDRFSAERPKGSFSTLEIQRTEQGDSAMYLCASSPTRRGGQSWETQYFGPGTRLLVL.

This sequence joins TRBV11-2 and TRBJ1-2; the match to TRBD1 covers 10 bases. The V gene's germline CDR1 is SGHAT and CDR2 FQNNGV. V lost 5 bases and J lost 2; bases outside the gene matches: 8. This CDR3 comprises 16 residues. The DNA for the CDR3 is TGTGCCAGCAGCACAGGGACAGGGGAAATCAACTATGGCTACACCTTC. This sequence encodes CASSTGTGEINYGYTF.

In its sample, this clone was seen once. The DNA of the CDR3 is TGTGCCAGCAGCTTACCGGGACAGGGGAATTCACCCCTCCACTTT. Translated: CASSLPGQGNSPLHF. This sequence joins TRBV7-9 and TRBJ1-6; TRBD1 agrees at 10 bases. V gave up 2 bases and J gave up 7 bases; unmatched junction bases: 2. Germline CDR1 SEHNR, CDR2 FQNEAQ (reference sequence). The CDR3 spans 15 residues.

This clone was recorded once. The J gene is TRBJ2-7, the V gene TRBV28, with 8 bases matching TRBD1. V was pared by 6 bases and J by 6 bases, with 4 bases of the junction left unmatched. The CDR3 runs to 12 residues. Per the germline V gene, CDR1 is MDHEN and CDR2 is SYDVKM. CDR3 protein: CASSQQGGEQYF. The CDR3 nucleotides are TGTGCCAGCAGCCAACAGGGGGGCGAGCAGTACTTC.